The 23 T cell receptor beta chains reported below all come from one sample, sequenced in a study of blood T cell repertoires in COVID-19. Clones were sequenced by immunoSEQ multiplex PCR, and TCRdb holds only the in-frame ones, with some missing. The data hold fewer than 500,000 clones, with around 90% observed a single time. The specimen was PBMCs or T cells enriched from blood (not recorded which). The source is a woman under 30 who had recovered from COVID-19.

This chain links TRBV19 with TRBJ2-1, with TRBD2 matching 13 bases. CDR3 length: 19 amino acids. The germline gives CDR1 LNHDA, CDR2 SQIVND (reference sequence). Unmatched junction bases numbered 13, after V lost 6 bases and J lost 2 bases. CDR3 nucleotide sequence: TGTGCCAGTAGGCCTACTAGCGGGGGGGCTGGTGACCCCTACAATGAGCAGTTCTTC. This translates into CASRPTSGGAGDPYNEQFF.

Concerning this clone itself: Other DNA sequences within the sample encode an identical CDR3. The genes are TRBV12-3 or TRBV12-4 and TRBJ2-5; maybe TRBD2 (5 bases). Between the trimmed V and J ends, which lost 1 base and 7 bases, there was a span of 10 bases. This CDR3 comprises 13 residues. CDR3: CASSLGREGTQYF. As DNA, the CDR3 is TGTGCCAGCAGTTTAGGGCGAGAGGGGACCCAGTACTTC.

The chain recombines TRBV2 with TRBJ1-5; D is uncertain. V was clipped by 4 bases and J by 6 bases, with 10 bases between them. The length of the CDR3 is 13 residues. Germline CDR1 and CDR2: SNHLY and FYNNEI. The CDR3 region is CASSVQSGQPQHF. CDR3 nucleotides: TGTGCCAGCAGTGTTCAGTCTGGTCAGCCCCAGCATTTT.

This chain connects TRBV7-2 to TRBJ1-5; 9 bases map to TRBD1. The CDR3 contains 15 residues. Germline CDR1 reads SGHTA; CDR2 reads FQGNSA. V lost 5 bases to trimming and J lost 5 bases; unmatched junction nucleotides: 7. CDR3 protein: CASSPRTGADQPQHF. DNA of the CDR3: TGTGCCAGCAGCCCAAGGACAGGGGCGGATCAGCCCCAGCATTTT.

The rearrangement links TRBV5-5 to TRBJ1-5, with unresolved D. From germline, CDR1 is SGHKS and CDR2 YYEKEE (reference sequence). V lost 0 bases and J 0 bases, leaving 10 bases between the germline ends. This CDR3 contains 16 residues. The CDR3 loop is CASSLVGPNSNQPQHF. The CDR3 nucleotides read TGTGCCAGCAGCTTGGTGGGCCCGAATAGCAATCAGCCCCAGCATTTT. The full variable domain, in which reference TRBV5-5 and TRBJ1-5 provide the parts outside the CDR3, is DAGVTQSPTHLIKTRGQQVTLRCSPISGHKSVSWYQQVLGQGPQFIFQYYEKEERGRGNFPDRFSARQFPNYSSELNVNALLLGDSALYLCASSLVGPNSNQPQHFGDGTRLSIL.

V and J are TRBV5-1 and TRBJ2-3; 8 bases match TRBD2. Unmatched junction bases numbered 2, after V lost 2 bases and J lost 0 bases. Germline loops: CDR1 SGHRS, CDR2 YFSETQ. The CDR3 totals 15 residues. The CDR3 nucleotides are TGCGCCAGCAGCTTACTAGCGGTGAGCACAGATACGCAGTATTTT. Translating gives CASSLLAVSTDTQYF.

The chain has TRBV18 and TRBJ2-3; 12 bases line up with TRBD2. Germline V gene lookup returns CDR1 KGHSH and CDR2 LQKENI. V shed 0 bases and J 1 base; nucleotides not matched to a gene: 8. The CDR3 extends over 19 amino acids. The CDR3 region is CASSPPTSGGPTGTDTQYF. Written as DNA, the CDR3 is TGTGCCAGCTCACCACCAACTAGCGGGGGGCCGACAGGCACAGATACGCAGTATTTT.

This clone has a count of ten or more. This chain uses TRBV2 with TRBJ1-2; TRBD1 aligns across 9 bases. V dropped 6 bases and J dropped 3; count of bases not matched to a gene: 5. The CDR3 is 14 amino acids. Per germline, CDR1 SNHLY and CDR2 FYNNEI. CDR3 nucleotides: TGTGCCAGCAGCCCGGGACAGGGATACTATGGCTACACCTTC. Translation gives CASSPGQGYYGYTF.

The V call is TRBV5-6, the J call TRBJ1-5, with TRBD1 matching over 9 bases. Germline assignment: CDR1 SGHDT and CDR2 YYEEEE. The CDR3 is made up of 16 amino acids. Unmatched junction bases numbered 14, after V lost 3 bases and J lost 10 bases. As DNA, the CDR3 is TGTGCCAGCAGCTCATCTATGGGACAGGGAGTAAAACCCCAGCATTTT. Residues: CASSSSMGQGVKPQHF.

This rearrangement joins TRBV19 to TRBJ1-5, with D maybe TRBD1 (5 bases). The CDR3 has 13 amino acids. Germline V gene data show CDR1 as LNHDA and CDR2 as SQIVND (reference sequence). V was pared by 4 bases and J by 5 bases, with 9 bases between. The CDR3 sequence: CASSRQSHQPQHF. The CDR3, as DNA: TGTGCCAGTAGTAGACAGAGCCATCAGCCCCAGCATTTT.

The chain couples TRBV28 to TRBJ2-7, with 7 bases fitting TRBD1. This CDR3 has 15 amino acids. J was trimmed by 0 bases and V by 6 bases; bases with no gene match: 8. Germline values: CDR1 MDHEN, CDR2 SYDVKM. CDR3 nucleotides: TGTGCCAGCAGCGTCGCCGGGACAGTCTCCTACGAGCAGTACTTC. Translated: CASSVAGTVSYEQYF.

V is TRBV19 and J is TRBJ1-2; no clear D. The V gene lost 3 bases and the J gene lost 2 bases, with 10 bases spanning the gap. Germline CDR1 reads LNHDA; CDR2 reads SQIVND (reference sequence). This CDR3 is 14 amino acids long. CDR3 DNA sequence: TGTGCCAGTAGTATGAGGGCTTCGAACTATGGCTACACCTTC. Translated, it gives CASSMRASNYGYTF.

The chain is built from TRBV28 and TRBJ1-5; D gene uncertain. There are 14 residues in the CDR3. Trimming shortened V by 6 bases and J by 2 bases, and 11 bases separated the two germline ends. From germline, CDR1 is MDHEN and CDR2 SYDVKM. In nucleotides, the CDR3 is TGTGCCAGCAGAGAGAGGGCTGGCAATCAGCCCCAGCATTTT. It encodes CASRERAGNQPQHF.

The chain links TRBV5-6 to TRBJ1-1; D uncertain. Germline assignment: CDR1 SGHDT and CDR2 YYEEEE. This CDR3 is 14 amino acids long. V was shortened by 4 bases and J by 5 bases, with 15 bases between the two germline ends. The CDR3 nucleotides read TGTGCCAGCAGCCCCCGGGGTCCACAGACTGAAGCTTTCTTT. Its translation is CASSPRGPQTEAFF.

J is TRBJ1-2 and V is TRBV25-1, with D perhaps TRBD1 (5 bases). The CDR3 runs to 15 residues. In germline, CDR1 is MGHDK, CDR2 SYGVNS. The V end lost 1 base, the J end lost 8 bases, and 17 bases lay between the germline ends. The DNA for the CDR3 is TGTGCCAGCAGTGAATTAAACGGGGACTTTCGAGGCTACACCTTC. It codes for CASSELNGDFRGYTF.

This clone was counted a single time. V gene TRBV5-4 combines with J gene TRBJ1-4; D is unresolved. The CDR3 is made up of 13 amino acids. CDR1 and CDR2 from the germline V gene are SGHNT and YYREEE (reference sequence). Trimming took off 0 bases at V and 4 bases at J, with 4 bases between the two ends. In nucleotides, the CDR3 is TGTGCCAGCAGCTTGGGCAGTAATGAAAAACTGTTTTTT. As protein: CASSLGSNEKLFF.

The J gene is TRBJ1-1, the V gene TRBV5-1, with D perhaps TRBD1 (6 bases). Trimming stripped 4 bases from V and 6 bases from J, with 19 bases between. In germline, CDR1 is SGHRS, CDR2 YFSETQ. CDR3 size: 15 residues. CDR3 sequence reads: CASSLTTGSSPEAFF. DNA of the CDR3: TGCGCCAGCAGCCTGACAACAGGGAGCTCCCCTGAAGCTTTCTTT.

The chain employs TRBV14 and TRBJ1-1; no reliable D call. The V end lost 1 base, the J end lost 1 base, and 7 bases lay between the germline ends. The CDR3 length is 14 residues. Germline values: CDR1 SGHDN, CDR2 FVKESK. DNA of the CDR3: TGTGCCAGCAGCCAAGCAGACAAGAACACTGAAGCTTTCTTT. This codes for CASSQADKNTEAFF. Full variable domain (outside the CDR3, taken from reference TRBV14 and TRBJ1-1): EAGVTQFPSHSVIEKGQTVTLRCDPISGHDNLYWYRRVMGKEIKFLLHFVKESKQDESGMPNNRFLAERTGGTYSTLKVQPAELEDSGVYFCASSQADKNTEAFFGQGTRLTVV.

This clone was seen more than once but under ten times. The J gene is TRBJ2-1, the V gene TRBV24-1; 9 positions agree with TRBD2. The CDR3 is made up of 17 amino acids. Germline V gene sequence: CDR1 KGHDR, CDR2 SFDVKD. After removal of 2 bases from V and 10 bases from J, the junction contained 14 bases not matched to a gene. The CDR3 loop reads CATSDSPGERGVGEQFF. Here the CDR3 DNA reads TGTGCCACCAGTGATTCCCCGGGGGAGCGGGGGGTTGGAGAGCAGTTCTTC.

The chain employs TRBV7-3 and TRBJ2-2; no reliable D call. Germline assignment: CDR1 SGHTA and CDR2 FQGTGA. V lost 1 base and J lost 1, with 7 bases in between. The CDR3 length is 15 residues. Here the CDR3 reads CASSLMPGNTGELFF. For the CDR3, the DNA is TGTGCCAGCAGCTTAATGCCAGGGAACACCGGGGAGCTGTTTTTT. Variable domain in full (rest from reference TRBV7-3 and TRBJ2-2): GAGVSQTPSNKVTEKGKYVELRCDPISGHTALYWYRQSLGQGPEFLIYFQGTGAADDSGLPNDRFFAVRPEGSVSTLKIQRTERGDSAVYLCASSLMPGNTGELFFGEGSRLTVL.

This clone was picked up a small number of times. This chain uses TRBV21-1 with TRBJ1-5. TRBV21-1 is assigned pseudogene status. There are 17 residues in the CDR3. Written as DNA, the CDR3 is TGTGCCAGCAGCAAAAAGAGGAGGGAGTCTCAGGATCAGCCCCAGCATTTT. As protein: CASSKKRRESQDQPQHF.

The chain carries TRBV4-2 and TRBJ1-5; the match to TRBD1 covers 7 bases. With 4 bases clipped from V and 0 bases from J, the junction kept 24 bases outside the gene matches. The CDR3 spans 22 residues. Germline-derived CDR1 and CDR2 are LGHNA and YNFKEQ. Here the CDR3 DNA reads TGTGCCAGCAGCCTCCGAGCTCGACAGGGATCGATCGGAGGATATAGCAATCAGCCCCAGCATTTT. It is translated as CASSLRARQGSIGGYSNQPQHF.

For this clone: Because the CDR3's place on the DNA is in doubt, the DNA is left out and the CDR3 is given as listed by TCRdb. The chain links TRBV7-6 to TRBJ2-7; TRBD1, the table's D call, was not compared with the DNA. Germline lookup yields CDR1 SGHVS and CDR2 FNYEAQ. The CDR3 spans 15 residues, counting both ends. CDR3 amino acids: CASSFGPGGTYEQYF.